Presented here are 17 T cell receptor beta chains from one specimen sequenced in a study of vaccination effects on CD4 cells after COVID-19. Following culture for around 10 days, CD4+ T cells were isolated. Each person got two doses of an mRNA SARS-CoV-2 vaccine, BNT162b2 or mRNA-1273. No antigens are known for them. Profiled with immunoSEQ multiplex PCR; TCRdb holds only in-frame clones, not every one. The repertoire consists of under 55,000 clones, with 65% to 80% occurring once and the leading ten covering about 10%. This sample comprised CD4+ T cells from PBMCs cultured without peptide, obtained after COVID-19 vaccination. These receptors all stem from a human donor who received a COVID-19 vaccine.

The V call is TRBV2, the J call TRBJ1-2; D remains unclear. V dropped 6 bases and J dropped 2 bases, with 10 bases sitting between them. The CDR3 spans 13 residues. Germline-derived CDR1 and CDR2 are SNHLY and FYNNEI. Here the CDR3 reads CASRAGRNYGYTF. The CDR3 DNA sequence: TGTGCCAGCAGGGCAGGACGGAACTATGGCTACACCTTC.

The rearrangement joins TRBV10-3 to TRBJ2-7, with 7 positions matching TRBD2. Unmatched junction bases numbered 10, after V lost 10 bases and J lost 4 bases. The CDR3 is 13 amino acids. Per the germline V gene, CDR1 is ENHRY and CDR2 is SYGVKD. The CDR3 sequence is CATLFREDYEQYF. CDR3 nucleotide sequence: TGTGCCACCCTCTTCCGGGAGGATTACGAGCAGTACTTC.

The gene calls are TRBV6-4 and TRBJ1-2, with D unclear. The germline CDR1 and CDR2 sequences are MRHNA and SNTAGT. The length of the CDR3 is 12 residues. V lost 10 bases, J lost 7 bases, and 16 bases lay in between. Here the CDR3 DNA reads TGTGCCACCCTGACACCAAAAGGTGGCTACACCTTC. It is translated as CATLTPKGGYTF.

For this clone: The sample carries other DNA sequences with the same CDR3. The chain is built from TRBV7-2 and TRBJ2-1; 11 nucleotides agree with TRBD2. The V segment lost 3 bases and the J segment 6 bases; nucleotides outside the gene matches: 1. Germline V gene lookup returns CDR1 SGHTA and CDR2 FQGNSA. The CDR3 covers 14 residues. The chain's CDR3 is CASSFTSGSNEQFF. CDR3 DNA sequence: TGTGCCAGCAGCTTCACTAGCGGGAGCAATGAGCAGTTCTTC.

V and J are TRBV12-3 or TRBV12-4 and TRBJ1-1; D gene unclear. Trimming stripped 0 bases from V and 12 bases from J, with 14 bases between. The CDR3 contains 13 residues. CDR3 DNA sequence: TGTGCCAGCAGTTTAGCCATCATGGGTCTACCTTTCTTT. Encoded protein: CASSLAIMGLPFF.

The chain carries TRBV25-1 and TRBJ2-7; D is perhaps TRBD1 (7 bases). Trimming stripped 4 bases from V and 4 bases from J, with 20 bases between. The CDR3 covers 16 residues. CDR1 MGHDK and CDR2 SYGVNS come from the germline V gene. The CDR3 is CASSGGTTTGRYEQYF. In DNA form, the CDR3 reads TGTGCCAGCAGTGGAGGTACCACGACAGGGAGGTACGAGCAGTACTTC.

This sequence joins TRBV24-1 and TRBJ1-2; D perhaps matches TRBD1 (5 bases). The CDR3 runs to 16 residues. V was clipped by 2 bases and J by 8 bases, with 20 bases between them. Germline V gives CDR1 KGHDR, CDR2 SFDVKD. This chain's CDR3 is CATSDSGVNWATGYTF. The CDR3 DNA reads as TGTGCCACCAGTGATTCGGGGGTGAATTGGGCTACCGGCTACACCTTC.

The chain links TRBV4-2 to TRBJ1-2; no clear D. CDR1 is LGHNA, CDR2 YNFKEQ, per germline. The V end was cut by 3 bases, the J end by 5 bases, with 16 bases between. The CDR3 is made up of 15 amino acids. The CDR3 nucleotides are TGTGCCAGCAGCCAGACCGGTGGGCAGGAGTATGGCTACACCTTC. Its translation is CASSQTGGQEYGYTF.

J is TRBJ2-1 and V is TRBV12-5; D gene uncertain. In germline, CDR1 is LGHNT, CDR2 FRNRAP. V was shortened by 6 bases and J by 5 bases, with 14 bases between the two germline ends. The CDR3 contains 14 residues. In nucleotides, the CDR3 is TGTGCTAGTGGATCCCCTCCCGACAACAATGAGCAGTTCTTC. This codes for CASGSPPDNNEQFF.

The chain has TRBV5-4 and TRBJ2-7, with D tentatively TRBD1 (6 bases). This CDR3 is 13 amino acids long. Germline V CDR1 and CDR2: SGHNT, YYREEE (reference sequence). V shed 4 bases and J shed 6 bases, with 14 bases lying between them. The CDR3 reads CASSGQGRGEQYF. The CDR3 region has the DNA TGTGCCAGCAGCGGGCAGGGGCGTGGCGAGCAGTACTTC.

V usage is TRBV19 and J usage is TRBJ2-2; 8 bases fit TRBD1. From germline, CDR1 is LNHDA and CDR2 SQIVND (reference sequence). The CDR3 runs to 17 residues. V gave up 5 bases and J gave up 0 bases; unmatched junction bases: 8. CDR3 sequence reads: CASSRILQGANTGELFF. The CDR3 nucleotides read TGTGCCAGTAGTCGAATATTACAGGGGGCGAACACCGGGGAGCTGTTTTTT.

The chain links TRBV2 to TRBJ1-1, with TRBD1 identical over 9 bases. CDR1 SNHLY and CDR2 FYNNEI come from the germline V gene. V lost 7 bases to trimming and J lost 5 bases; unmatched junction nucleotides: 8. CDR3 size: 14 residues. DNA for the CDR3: TGTGCCAGCAACCGACAGGGGGGAATGACTGAAGCTTTCTTT. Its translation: CASNRQGGMTEAFF.

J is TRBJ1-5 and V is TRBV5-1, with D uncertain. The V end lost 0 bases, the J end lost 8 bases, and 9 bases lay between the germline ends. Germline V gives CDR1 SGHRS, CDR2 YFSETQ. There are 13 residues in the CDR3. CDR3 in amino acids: CASSLDSAEPQHF. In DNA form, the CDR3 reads TGCGCCAGCAGCTTGGACAGCGCGGAGCCCCAGCATTTT.

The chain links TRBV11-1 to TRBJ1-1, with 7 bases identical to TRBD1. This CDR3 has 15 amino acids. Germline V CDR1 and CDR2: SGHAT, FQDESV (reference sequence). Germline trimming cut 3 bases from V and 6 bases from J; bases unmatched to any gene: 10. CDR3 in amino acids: CASSFRQGMSPEAFF. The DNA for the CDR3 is TGTGCCAGCAGCTTCCGACAGGGTATGAGCCCTGAAGCTTTCTTT.

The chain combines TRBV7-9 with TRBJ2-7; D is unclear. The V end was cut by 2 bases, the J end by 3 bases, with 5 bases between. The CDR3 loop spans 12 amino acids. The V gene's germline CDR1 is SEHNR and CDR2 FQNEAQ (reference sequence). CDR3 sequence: CASSLQSYEQYF. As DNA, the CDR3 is TGTGCCAGCAGCTTACAGAGCTACGAGCAGTACTTC.

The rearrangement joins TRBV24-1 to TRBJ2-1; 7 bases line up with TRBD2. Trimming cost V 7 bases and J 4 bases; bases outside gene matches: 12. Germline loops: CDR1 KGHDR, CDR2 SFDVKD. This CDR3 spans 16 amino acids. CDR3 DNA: TGTGCCACCAGCGAAGGGCGGGGGAAGATGTACAATGAGCAGTTCTTC. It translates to CATSEGRGKMYNEQFF.

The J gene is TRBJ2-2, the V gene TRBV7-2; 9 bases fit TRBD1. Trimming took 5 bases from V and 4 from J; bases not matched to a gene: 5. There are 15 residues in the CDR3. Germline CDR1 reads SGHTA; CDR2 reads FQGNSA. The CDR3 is CASSRGQGGTGELFF. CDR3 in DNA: TGTGCCAGCAGCCGGGGACAGGGCGGCACCGGGGAGCTGTTTTTT.